This T cell receptor beta chain was retrieved from a study of cytomegalovirus exposure and HLA in healthy donors. Overall study findings and caveats: HLA alleles showed associations with about 17,000 TCR beta sequences in a later analysis, at a 0.05 false discovery rate.

The PCR contained 60 Vbeta and 13 Jbeta primers. Method: immunoSEQ multiplex PCR; TCRdb's copy keeps in-frame clones and lacks some. The sample includes about 210,000 clones, about 76% of them seen just once. In this sample, this clone turned up once. Its target is unknown. This CDR3 has 15 residues. Trimming removed 4 bases at V and 5 bases at J, with 19 bases between. Germline values: CDR1 SGHDT, CDR2 YYEEEE. V is TRBV5-6 and J is TRBJ2-7, with TRBD2 as a possible D gene (6 bases). This TCR was sampled from a male donor in good health and CMV-seropositive. Sequencing was carried out using PBMCs. In nucleotides, the CDR3 is TGTGCCAGCAGCCCTCGAGGAGGGGAAAGGAACGAGCAGTACTTC. Its protein is CASSPRGGERNEQYF.